This paragraph reports one T cell receptor (beta chain). Its antigen is not identified. The V gene lost 0 bases and the J gene lost 6 bases, with 15 bases spanning the gap. CDR1 is SGHDT, CDR2 YYEEEE, per germline. CDR3 length: 15 residues. Together with a sample-barcoded 5' primer, a J-beta primer mix was included in a second PCR lasting roughly 6 to 12 cycles. Every cDNA molecule carried a tag from a template-switch adaptor bearing 12 random nucleotides. MiXCR, applied by TCRdb to the 5' RACE reads, yields one record per CDR3 protein. The sample contains around 500,000 distinct CDR3 sequences, roughly a quarter of which appear only once. These data belong to a study of blood T cells in healthy people across ages. General study results and limits: Donor CMV infection status was unknown, possibly confounding age-related changes in expanded clonotypes. Reliance upon unsorted PBMCs precluded definitive naive versus antigen-experienced comparison.

Another study also made use of these data, one on T cells of mothers and their children.

The receptor comes from a boy between 2 and 10 years old in good health. Sequencing used blood. The chain joins TRBV5-6 to TRBJ1-2; D is uncertain. The CDR3, as DNA: TGTGCCAGCAGCTTGGTCTCAGAGGAGAGGAATGGCTACACCTTC. Residues: CASSLVSEERNGYTF.